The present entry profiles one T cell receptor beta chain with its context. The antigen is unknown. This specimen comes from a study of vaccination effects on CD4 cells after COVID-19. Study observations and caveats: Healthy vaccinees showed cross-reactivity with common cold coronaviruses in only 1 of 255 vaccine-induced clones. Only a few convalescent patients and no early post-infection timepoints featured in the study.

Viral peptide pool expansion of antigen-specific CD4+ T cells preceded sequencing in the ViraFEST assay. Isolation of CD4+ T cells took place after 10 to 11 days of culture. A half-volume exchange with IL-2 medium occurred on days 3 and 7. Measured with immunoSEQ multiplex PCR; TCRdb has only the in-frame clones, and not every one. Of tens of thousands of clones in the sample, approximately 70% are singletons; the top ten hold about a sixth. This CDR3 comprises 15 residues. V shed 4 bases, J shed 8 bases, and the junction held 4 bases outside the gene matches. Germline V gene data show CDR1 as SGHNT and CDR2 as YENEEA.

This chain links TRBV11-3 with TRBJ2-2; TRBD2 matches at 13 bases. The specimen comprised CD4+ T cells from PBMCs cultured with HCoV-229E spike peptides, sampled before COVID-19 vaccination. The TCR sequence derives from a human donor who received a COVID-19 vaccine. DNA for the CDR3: TGTGCCAGCAGCTCGCGGACTAGCGGGGGAGGGGAGCTGTTTTTT. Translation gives CASSSRTSGGGELFF.